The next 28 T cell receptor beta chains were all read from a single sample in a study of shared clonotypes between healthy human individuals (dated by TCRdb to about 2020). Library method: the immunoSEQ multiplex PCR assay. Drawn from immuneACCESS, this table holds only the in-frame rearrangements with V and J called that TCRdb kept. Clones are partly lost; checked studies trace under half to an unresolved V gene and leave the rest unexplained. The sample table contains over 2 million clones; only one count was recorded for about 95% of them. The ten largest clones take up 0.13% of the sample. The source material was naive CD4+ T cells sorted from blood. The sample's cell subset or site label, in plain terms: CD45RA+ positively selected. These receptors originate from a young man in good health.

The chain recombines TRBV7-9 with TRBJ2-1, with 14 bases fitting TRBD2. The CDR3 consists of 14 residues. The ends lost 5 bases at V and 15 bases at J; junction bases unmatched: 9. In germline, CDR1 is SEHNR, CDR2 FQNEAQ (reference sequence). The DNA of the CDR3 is TGTGCCAGCAGCGCGGGACTAGCGGGAGCCCCTCCGTTCTTC. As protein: CASSAGLAGAPPFF.

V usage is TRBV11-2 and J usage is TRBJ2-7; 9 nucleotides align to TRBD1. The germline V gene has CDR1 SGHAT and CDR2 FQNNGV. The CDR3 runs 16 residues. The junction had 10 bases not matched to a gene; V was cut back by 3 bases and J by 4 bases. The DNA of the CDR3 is TGTGCCAGCAGCTTTCGGCCGGGACAGGGTTTGTACGAGCAGTACTTC. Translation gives CASSFRPGQGLYEQYF.

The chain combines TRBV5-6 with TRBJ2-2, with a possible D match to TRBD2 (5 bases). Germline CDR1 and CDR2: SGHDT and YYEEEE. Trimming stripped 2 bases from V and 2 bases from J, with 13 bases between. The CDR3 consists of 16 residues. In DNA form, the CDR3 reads TGTGCCAGCAGCTTTGGCGTGAGGGTTAACACCGGGGAGCTGTTTTTT. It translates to CASSFGVRVNTGELFF.

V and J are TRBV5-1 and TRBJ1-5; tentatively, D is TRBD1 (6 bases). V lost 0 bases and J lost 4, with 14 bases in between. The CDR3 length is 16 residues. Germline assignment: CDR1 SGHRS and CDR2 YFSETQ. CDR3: CASSLGSGQQNQPQHF. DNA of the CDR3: TGCGCCAGCAGCTTGGGGTCGGGACAACAAAATCAGCCCCAGCATTTT.

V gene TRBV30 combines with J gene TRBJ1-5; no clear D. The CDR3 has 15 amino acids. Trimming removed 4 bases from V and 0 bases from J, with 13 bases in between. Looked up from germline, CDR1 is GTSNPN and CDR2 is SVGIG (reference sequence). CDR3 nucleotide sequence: TGTGCCTGGACTAAAAAGGGTCCTAGCAATCAGCCCCAGCATTTT. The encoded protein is CAWTKKGPSNQPQHF.

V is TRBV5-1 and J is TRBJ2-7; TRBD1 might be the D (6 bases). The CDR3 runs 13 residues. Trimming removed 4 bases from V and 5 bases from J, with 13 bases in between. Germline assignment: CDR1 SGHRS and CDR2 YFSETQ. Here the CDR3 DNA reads TGCGCCAGCAGCCGTGACAGGCCCCACGAGCAGTACTTC. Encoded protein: CASSRDRPHEQYF.

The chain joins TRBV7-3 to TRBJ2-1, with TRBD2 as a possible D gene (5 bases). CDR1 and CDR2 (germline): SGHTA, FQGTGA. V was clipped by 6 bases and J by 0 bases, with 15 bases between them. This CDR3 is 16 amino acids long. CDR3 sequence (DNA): TGTGCCAGCAGTCAAATTGGTGGGAGCTCCTACAATGAGCAGTTCTTC. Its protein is CASSQIGGSSYNEQFF.

The CDR3 region is CASRASGGAVRNEQFF. The CDR3 nucleotides are TGTGCCAGCAGAGCTAGCGGGGGGGCCGTAAGGAATGAGCAGTTCTTC. The rearrangement uses TRBV27 and TRBJ2-1; 12 bases are shared with TRBD2. The V gene end was trimmed by 6 bases and the J gene end by 7 bases; junction bases not matched to a gene: 10. This CDR3 contains 16 residues. Looked up from germline, CDR1 is MNHEY and CDR2 is SMNVEV (reference sequence).

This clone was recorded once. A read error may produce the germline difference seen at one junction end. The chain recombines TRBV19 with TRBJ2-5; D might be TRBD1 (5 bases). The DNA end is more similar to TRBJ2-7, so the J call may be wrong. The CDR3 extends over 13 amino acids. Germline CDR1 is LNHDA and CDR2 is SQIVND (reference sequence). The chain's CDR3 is CVSSIGRDYEQYF. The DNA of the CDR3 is TGTGTCAGTAGTATCGGCAGGGACTACGAGCAGTACTTC.

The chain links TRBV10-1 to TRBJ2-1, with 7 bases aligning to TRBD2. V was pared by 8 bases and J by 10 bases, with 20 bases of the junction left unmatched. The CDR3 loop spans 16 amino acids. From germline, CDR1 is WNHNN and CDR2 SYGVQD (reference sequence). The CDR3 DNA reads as TGCGCCAGCTCTGGACCGAGTGGGACTACTCCGGGGGAGCAGTTCTTC. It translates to CASSGPSGTTPGEQFF.

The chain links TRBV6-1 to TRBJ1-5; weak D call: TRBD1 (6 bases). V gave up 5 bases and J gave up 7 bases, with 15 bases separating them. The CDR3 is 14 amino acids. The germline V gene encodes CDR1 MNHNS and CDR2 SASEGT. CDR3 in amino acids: CASSPTGIGQPQHF. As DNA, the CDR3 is TGTGCCAGCAGTCCCACAGGGATAGGGCAGCCCCAGCATTTT.

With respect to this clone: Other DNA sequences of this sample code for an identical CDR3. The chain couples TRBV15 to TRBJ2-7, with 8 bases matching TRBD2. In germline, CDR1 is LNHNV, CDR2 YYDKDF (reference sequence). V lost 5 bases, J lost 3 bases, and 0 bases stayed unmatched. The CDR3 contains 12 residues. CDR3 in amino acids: CATSRGGYEQYF. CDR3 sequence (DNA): TGTGCCACCAGCCGGGGGGGCTACGAGCAGTACTTC. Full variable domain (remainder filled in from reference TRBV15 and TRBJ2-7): DAMVIQNPRYQVTQFGKPVTLSCSQTLNHNVMYWYQQKSSQAPKLLFHYYDKDFNNEADTPDNFQSRRPNTSFCFLDIRSPGLGDTAMYLCATSRGGYEQYFGPGTRLTVT.

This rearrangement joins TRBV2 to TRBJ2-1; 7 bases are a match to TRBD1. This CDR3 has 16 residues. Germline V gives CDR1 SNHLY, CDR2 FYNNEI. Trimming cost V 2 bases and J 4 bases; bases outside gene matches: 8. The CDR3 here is CASSELATGEYNEQFF. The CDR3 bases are TGTGCCAGCAGTGAATTGGCAACAGGGGAATACAATGAGCAGTTCTTC.

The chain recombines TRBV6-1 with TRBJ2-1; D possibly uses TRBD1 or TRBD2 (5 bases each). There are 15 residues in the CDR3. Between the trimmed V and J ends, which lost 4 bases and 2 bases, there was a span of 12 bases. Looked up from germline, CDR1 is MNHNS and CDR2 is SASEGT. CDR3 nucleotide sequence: TGTGCCAGCAGTGCTGCCGGGACCCCCTACAATGAGCAGTTCTTC. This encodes CASSAAGTPYNEQFF.

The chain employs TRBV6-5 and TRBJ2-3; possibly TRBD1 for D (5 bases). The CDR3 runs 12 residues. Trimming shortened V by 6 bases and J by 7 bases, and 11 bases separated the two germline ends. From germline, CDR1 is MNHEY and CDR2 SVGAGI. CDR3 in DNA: TGTGCCAGCAGCTTGAACAGGAATACGCAGTATTTT. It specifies CASSLNRNTQYF.

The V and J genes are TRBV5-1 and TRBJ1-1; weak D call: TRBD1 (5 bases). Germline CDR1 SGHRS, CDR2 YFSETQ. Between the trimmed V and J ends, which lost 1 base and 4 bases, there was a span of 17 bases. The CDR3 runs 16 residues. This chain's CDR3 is CASSLLASRGTTEAFF. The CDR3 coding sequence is TGCGCCAGCAGCTTGTTGGCTTCCCGGGGGACCACTGAAGCTTTCTTT.

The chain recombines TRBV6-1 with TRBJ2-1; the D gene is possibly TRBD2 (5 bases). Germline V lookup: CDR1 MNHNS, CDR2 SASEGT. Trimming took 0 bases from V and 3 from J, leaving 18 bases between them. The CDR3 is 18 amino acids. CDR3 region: CASSEASSFVVDYNEQFF. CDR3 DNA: TGTGCCAGCAGTGAAGCATCTAGCTTTGTGGTGGACTACAATGAGCAGTTCTTC.

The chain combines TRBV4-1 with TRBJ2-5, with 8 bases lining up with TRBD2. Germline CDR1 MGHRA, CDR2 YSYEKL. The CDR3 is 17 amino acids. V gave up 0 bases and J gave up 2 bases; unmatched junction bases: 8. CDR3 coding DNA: TGCGCCAGCAGCCAAGATGGAGGGACTAGTTATCAAGAGACCCAGTACTTC. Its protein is CASSQDGGTSYQETQYF.

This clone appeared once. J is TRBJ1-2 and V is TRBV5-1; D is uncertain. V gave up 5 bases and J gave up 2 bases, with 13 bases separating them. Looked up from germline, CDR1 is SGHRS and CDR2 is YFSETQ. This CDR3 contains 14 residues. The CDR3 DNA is TGCGCCAGCAGGTTAACGGTCGACAACTATGGCTACACCTTC. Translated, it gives CASRLTVDNYGYTF. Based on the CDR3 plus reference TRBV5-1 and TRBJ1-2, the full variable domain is KAGVTQTPRYLIKTRGQQVTLSCSPISGHRSVSWYQQTPGQGLQFLFEYFSETQRNKGNFPGRFSGRQFSNSRSEMNVSTLELGDSALYLCASRLTVDNYGYTFGSGTRLTVV.

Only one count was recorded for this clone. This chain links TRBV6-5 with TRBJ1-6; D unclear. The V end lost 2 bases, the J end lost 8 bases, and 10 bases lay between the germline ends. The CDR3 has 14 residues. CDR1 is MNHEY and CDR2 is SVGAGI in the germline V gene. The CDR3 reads CASSYGQSYSPLHF. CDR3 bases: TGTGCCAGCAGTTACGGTCAGTCCTATTCACCCCTCCACTTT.

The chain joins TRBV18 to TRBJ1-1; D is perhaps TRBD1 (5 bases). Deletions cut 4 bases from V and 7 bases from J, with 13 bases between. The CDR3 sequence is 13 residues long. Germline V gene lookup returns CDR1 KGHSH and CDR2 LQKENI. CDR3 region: CASSLDRAYEAFF. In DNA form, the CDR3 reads TGTGCCAGCTCACTCGACAGAGCCTATGAAGCTTTCTTT.

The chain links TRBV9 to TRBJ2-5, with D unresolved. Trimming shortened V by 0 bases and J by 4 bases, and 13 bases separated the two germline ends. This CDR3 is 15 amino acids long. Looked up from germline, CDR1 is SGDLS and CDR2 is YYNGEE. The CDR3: CASSVDIGSIETQYF. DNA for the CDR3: TGTGCCAGCAGCGTAGACATAGGTTCGATAGAGACCCAGTACTTC. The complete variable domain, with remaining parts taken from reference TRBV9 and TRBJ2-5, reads DSGVTQTPKHLITATGQRVTLRCSPRSGDLSVYWYQQSLDQGLQFLIQYYNGEERAKGNILERFSAQQFPDLHSELNLSSLELGDSALYFCASSVDIGSIETQYFGPGTRLLVL.

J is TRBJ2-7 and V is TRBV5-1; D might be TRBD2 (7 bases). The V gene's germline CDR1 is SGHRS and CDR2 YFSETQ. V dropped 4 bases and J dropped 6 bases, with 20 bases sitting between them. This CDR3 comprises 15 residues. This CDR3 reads CASSVTGGLQGEQYF. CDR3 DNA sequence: TGCGCCAGCAGCGTTACCGGGGGGCTCCAGGGCGAGCAGTACTTC.

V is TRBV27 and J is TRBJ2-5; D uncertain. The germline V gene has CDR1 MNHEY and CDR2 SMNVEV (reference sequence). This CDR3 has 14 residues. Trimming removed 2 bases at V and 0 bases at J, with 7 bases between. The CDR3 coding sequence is TGTGCCAGCAGTTTAGGCCCGTACCAAGAGACCCAGTACTTC. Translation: CASSLGPYQETQYF.

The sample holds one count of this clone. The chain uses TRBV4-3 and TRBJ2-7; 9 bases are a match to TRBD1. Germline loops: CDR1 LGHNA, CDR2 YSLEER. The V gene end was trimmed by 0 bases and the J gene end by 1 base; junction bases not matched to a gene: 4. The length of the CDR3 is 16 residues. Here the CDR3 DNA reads TGCGCCAGCAGCCAAGAAACCGGGACAGGGTCCTACGAGCAGTACTTC. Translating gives CASSQETGTGSYEQYF.

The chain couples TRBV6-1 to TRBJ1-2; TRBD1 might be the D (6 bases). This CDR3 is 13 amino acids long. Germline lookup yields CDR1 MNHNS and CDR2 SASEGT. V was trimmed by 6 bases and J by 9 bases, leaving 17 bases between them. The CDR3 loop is CASRSPGRGSYTF. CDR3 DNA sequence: TGTGCCAGCAGATCACCGGGCAGGGGTAGCTACACCTTC.

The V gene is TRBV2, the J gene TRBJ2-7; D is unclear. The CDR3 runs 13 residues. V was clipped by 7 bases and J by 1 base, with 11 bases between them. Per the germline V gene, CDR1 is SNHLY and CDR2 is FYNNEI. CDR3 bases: TGTGCCAGCAAAAGCGACGGTTCCTACGAGCAGTACTTC. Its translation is CASKSDGSYEQYF.

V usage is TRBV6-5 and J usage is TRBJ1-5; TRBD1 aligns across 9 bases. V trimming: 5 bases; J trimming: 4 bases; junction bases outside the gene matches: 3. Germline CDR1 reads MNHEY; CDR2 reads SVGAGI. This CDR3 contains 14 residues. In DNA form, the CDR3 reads TGTGCCAGCAGTAGGGACAGGGAGAATCAGCCCCAGCATTTT. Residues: CASSRDRENQPQHF.